These T cell receptor beta chains were read from a single sample in a study of vaccination effects on CD4 cells after COVID-19. Generated by immunoSEQ multiplex PCR, the TCRdb table keeps only in-frame clones and is missing some. The sample lists 68,000 or so clones, about four fifths seen once, with about 12% in the top ten. The antigens for these receptors are not known. Sequencing was performed on CD4+ T cells from PBMCs cultured with SARS-CoV-2 spike peptides, taken before COVID-19 vaccination. The source is a human donor who received a COVID-19 vaccine. Both conserved end residues are part of each CDR3. The D gene is left open where the match is weak. Some rows have no size entry. The others give once, few or many, or a class for an expanded clone.

d_call clone_size j_call v_call cdr3_nt cdr3_aa
TRBD1 NA TRBJ1-2 TRBV7-2 TGTGCCAGCAGCTTATTTCCGGGACAGGCTGTATTAATCTTC CASSLFPGQAVLIF
TRBD2 NA TRBJ2-1 TRBV6-5 TGTGCCAGCACTATAGCGGGGGGGCTCCTCTATGAGCAGTTCTTC CASTIAGGLLYEQFF
NA NA TRBJ1-5 TRBV6-2/TRBV6-3 TGTGCCAGCAGCGTTAGCAATCAGCCCCAGCATTTT CASSVSNQPQHF
NA NA TRBJ2-2 TRBV28 TGTGCCAGCAGTTCCCGGGGGGCAGGGTTCACCGGGGAGCTGTTTTTT CASSSRGAGFTGELFF
TRBD1 once TRBJ2-5 TRBV12-3/TRBV12-4 TGTGCCAGCAGTGGGACCGGGACAGGGAGCGAGTACTTC CASSGTGTGSEYF
NA NA TRBJ1-1 TRBV24-1 TGTGCCACCAGTGATTCGAACAGCCTGAGGGCTTTCTTT CATSDSNSLRAFF
NA NA TRBJ1-4 TRBV18 TGTGCCAGCTCACTACTGTCAGGGGCTGGGGCCGAAAAACTGTTTTTT CASSLLSGAGAEKLFF
TRBD1 NA TRBJ2-1 TRBV24-1 TGTGCCACCAGTGACGCGGGACAGGGGATACACAATGAGCAGTTCTTC CATSDAGQGIHNEQFF
NA NA TRBJ2-3 TRBV14 TGTGCCAGCAGCCTACGCGCGGGGTTAAGCACAGATACGCAGTATTTT CASSLRAGLSTDTQYF
NA NA TRBJ2-2 TRBV24-1 TGTGCCACCAGTGAATCGGGGAGTGGCGGGGAGCTGTTTTTT CATSESGSGGELFF
NA NA TRBJ1-2 TRBV6-6 TGTGCCAGCAGCCCCGAACAGCGGCAGGGCTACTATGGCTACACCTTC CASSPEQRQGYYGYTF
NA NA TRBJ2-2 TRBV5-1 TGCGCCAGCAGCTTGGTTGCAGGGACCGGGGAGCTGTTTTTT CASSLVAGTGELFF
NA NA TRBJ2-6 TRBV7-2 TGTGCCAGCAGCCCAATACTAGGGACGGACTCTGGGGCCAACGTCCTGACTTTC CASSPILGTDSGANVLTF
NA NA TRBJ2-5 TRBV27 TGTGCCAGCAGTTTACAGGGTATAGGGACCCAGTACTTC CASSLQGIGTQYF
NA NA TRBJ1-4 TRBV25-1 TGTGCCAGCAGTGGGTTAGGGGGGGGTAATGAAAAACTGTTTTTT CASSGLGGGNEKLFF
TRBD2 NA TRBJ2-5 TRBV5-1 TGCGCCAGCAGCCTCCGGACTAGCAACCAAGAGACCCAGTACTTC CASSLRTSNQETQYF
TRBD1 NA TRBJ2-1 TRBV6-2/TRBV6-3 TGTGCCAGCAGTTCGGACAGGGTTAATGAGCAGTTCTTC CASSSDRVNEQFF
TRBD1 NA TRBJ1-5 TRBV18 TGTGCCAGCTCCCCTGGACAGGGGGTACGCAATCAGCCCCAGCATTTT CASSPGQGVRNQPQHF
NA NA TRBJ2-4 TRBV6-1 TGTGCCAGCAGCGACCCGGCCAGGGCTGGAAACATTCAGTACTTC CASSDPARAGNIQYF
TRBD1 NA TRBJ2-3 TRBV30 TGTGCCTGGAGTGGGGGACAGGGTAACACAGATACGCAGTATTTT CAWSGGQGNTDTQYF
NA NA TRBJ2-1 TRBV24-1 TGTGCCACCAGTGTGGCGGGGGCGGACAATGAGCAGTTCTTC CATSVAGADNEQFF
NA once TRBJ1-1 TRBV5-8 TGTGCCAGCAGCTTGGTGAGGGCGGCGTACACTGAAGCTTTCTTT CASSLVRAAYTEAFF
NA NA TRBJ1-1 TRBV9 TGTGCCAGCAGCGTAGATTTGGGGTCCACTGAAGCTTTCTTT CASSVDLGSTEAFF
NA NA TRBJ1-3 TRBV5-1 TGCGCCAGCAGCCTCTTCACAGGGCTAAGCTCTGGAAACACCATATATTTT CASSLFTGLSSGNTIYF
NA NA TRBJ1-1 TRBV28 TGTGCCAGCAGTTTAGGGGCGGGGGACACTGAAGCTTTCTTT CASSLGAGDTEAFF
NA few TRBJ1-5 TRBV6-6 TGTGCCAGCAGTTTAACAAGGGGGAGCAATCAGCCCCAGCATTTT CASSLTRGSNQPQHF
NA NA TRBJ1-1 TRBV29-1 TGCAGCGTTGAAATAGGACAGAACACTGAAGCTTTCTTT CSVEIGQNTEAFF
TRBD2 NA TRBJ2-2 TRBV7-2 TGTGCCAGCAGCTTAGCCCCGGGGGGGTACACCGGGGAGCTGTTTTTT CASSLAPGGYTGELFF
NA NA TRBJ1-3 TRBV15 TGTGCCACCAGCAGAGATCGGGGGCTGATAGACACCATATATTTT CATSRDRGLIDTIYF
NA NA TRBJ2-4 TRBV6-6 TGTGCCAGCAGTAGGGACCCAGGGATTCAGTACTTC CASSRDPGIQYF
NA NA TRBJ1-2 TRBV12-3/TRBV12-4 TGTGCCAGCAGTTTAGGACGATCCTATGGCTACACCTTC CASSLGRSYGYTF
NA NA TRBJ1-3 TRBV7-6 TGTGCCAGCAGCCCCCCGGCGGCAGGAGCCTCTGGAAACACCATATATTTT CASSPPAAGASGNTIYF
NA few TRBJ1-5 TRBV3-1/TRBV3-2 TGTGCCAGCAGCCCCGGGGAAAATCAGCCCCAGCATTTT CASSPGENQPQHF
NA NA TRBJ1-1 TRBV5-1 TGCGCCAGCAGCTTTGGGGTCGGGGATTTGGGCACTGAAGCTTTCTTT CASSFGVGDLGTEAFF
NA NA TRBJ2-5 TRBV7-7 TGTGCCAGCAGCTTCCTCGGGGAGACCCAGTACTTC CASSFLGETQYF
NA NA TRBJ2-5 TRBV5-1 TGCGCCAGCAGGAGGGTTGCGGGGCAAGAGACCCAGTACTTC CASRRVAGQETQYF
NA NA TRBJ1-3 TRBV28 TGTGCCAGCAGTTTAGTGGTGGCTGGAAACACCATATATTTT CASSLVVAGNTIYF
TRBD1 NA TRBJ2-5 TRBV7-9 TGTGCCAGCAGCTCGACAGGGGGCCGGGAGACCCAGTACTTC CASSSTGGRETQYF
NA NA TRBJ1-2 TRBV12-2 TGTGCAAGTCGCTTGGACAGTCATTCCCTCTATGGCTACACCTTC CASRLDSHSLYGYTF
NA NA TRBJ1-4 TRBV9 TGTGCCAGCAGCCAGGGACATGAGGCATATGAAAAACTGTTTTTT CASSQGHEAYEKLFF
NA NA TRBJ2-1 TRBV27 TGTGCCAGCAGTCCAGGGCTTGACTCCTACAATGAGCAGTTCTTC CASSPGLDSYNEQFF
NA NA TRBJ2-3 TRBV7-2 TGTGCCAGCAGCTTAGGGCTCACAGATACGCAGTATTTT CASSLGLTDTQYF
TRBD1 NA TRBJ1-2 TRBV5-1 TGCGCCAGCAGCACTACAGGGGGAGACTATGGCTACACCTTC CASSTTGGDYGYTF
NA NA TRBJ2-2 TRBV5-4 TGTGCCAGCAGCTGGGACTCCGGGGAGCTGTTTTTT CASSWDSGELFF
NA few TRBJ1-1 TRBV7-9 TGTGCCAGCAGCTTGGAGGACACTGAAGCTTTCTTT CASSLEDTEAFF